The 30 T cell receptor beta chains below all came from one sample that was sequenced in a study of shared clonotypes between healthy human individuals. The repertoire was sequenced with immunoSEQ multiplex PCR; TCRdb's copy has only in-frame clones and lacks some. Of roughly 300,000 clones in the sample, roughly 91% were seen once. Specimen: memory CD8+ T cells sorted from blood. As for subset: CD45RO+ cells pooled with CCR7-negative TemRA cells. These receptors all come from a man aged 18 to 35 in good health.

This clone was counted once. J is TRBJ2-5 and V is TRBV13; D is unclear. CDR3 length equals 14 residues. V shed 4 bases and J shed 5 bases, with 14 bases lying between them. Germline values: CDR1 PRHDT, CDR2 FYEKMQ (reference sequence). CDR3 amino acids: CASSSGPHRETQYF. The DNA of the CDR3 is TGTGCCAGCAGCTCCGGACCACATCGGGAGACCCAGTACTTC.

The V call is TRBV5-1, the J call TRBJ1-5, with TRBD1 matching 9 bases. Trimming took 3 bases from V and 5 from J; bases not matched to a gene: 3. The length of the CDR3 is 14 residues. Looked up from germline, CDR1 is SGHRS and CDR2 is YFSETQ. CDR3 residues: CASSWTGVDQPQHF. Written as DNA, the CDR3 is TGCGCCAGCAGCTGGACAGGGGTCGATCAGCCCCAGCATTTT.

The chain uses TRBV7-9 and TRBJ1-3; D is unclear. V lost 2 bases, J lost 3 bases, and 11 bases lay in between. Germline loops: CDR1 SEHNR, CDR2 FQNEAQ (reference sequence). The CDR3 contains 15 residues. The CDR3 is CASSLPGFLGNTIYF. The CDR3, as DNA: TGTGCCAGCAGCTTACCAGGATTCCTTGGAAACACCATATATTTT.

The V call is TRBV4-1, the J call TRBJ2-5, with 12 bases matching TRBD2. The germline CDR1 and CDR2 sequences are MGHRA and YSYEKL. The CDR3 runs 18 residues. The V and J ends lost 1 base and 0 bases, in that order; junction bases with no gene match: 6. CDR3 sequence reads: CASSQGDTSGRYQETQYF. The CDR3 coding sequence is TGCGCCAGCAGCCAAGGCGACACTAGCGGGAGGTACCAAGAGACCCAGTACTTC.

The V call is TRBV6-4, the J call TRBJ2-1; D ambiguous. Germline V gene sequence: CDR1 MRHNA, CDR2 SNTAGT. There are 14 residues in the CDR3. Trimming took off 3 bases at V and 0 bases at J, with 6 bases between the two ends. The CDR3 reads CASSETPSYNEQFF. The CDR3 coding sequence is TGTGCCAGCAGTGAAACCCCCTCCTACAATGAGCAGTTCTTC.

CDR3: CASSFGYRDRGNEKLFF. Written as DNA, the CDR3 is TGTGCCAGCAGTTTCGGGTACCGGGACAGGGGGAATGAAAAACTGTTTTTT. The chain couples TRBV28 to TRBJ1-4; 11 positions match TRBD1. V shed 3 bases, J shed 5 bases, and the junction held 8 bases outside the gene matches. The CDR3 is 17 residues long. CDR1 MDHEN and CDR2 SYDVKM come from the germline V gene. Full variable domain (missing parts from reference TRBV28 and TRBJ1-4): DVKVTQSSRYLVKRTGEKVFLECVQDMDHENMFWYRQDPGLGLRLIYFSYDVKMKEKGDIPEGYSVSREKKERFSLILESASTNQTSMYLCASSFGYRDRGNEKLFFGSGTQLSVL.

The rearrangement joins TRBV29-1 to TRBJ2-7; D may be TRBD2 (6 bases). The CDR3 is 12 amino acids. V was shortened by 4 bases and J by 6 bases, with 13 bases between the two germline ends. Germline CDR1 and CDR2: SQVTM and ANQGSEA. CDR3 DNA sequence: TGCAGCGTTGTAACTAGCTCGGGCGAGCAGTACTTC. Translated: CSVVTSSGEQYF.

The V call is TRBV7-2, the J call TRBJ1-2, with a tentative D call TRBD1 (6 bases). V gave up 4 bases and J gave up 2 bases, with 11 bases separating them. The CDR3 is 14 residues long. Germline loops: CDR1 SGHTA, CDR2 FQGNSA. In DNA form, the CDR3 reads TGTGCCAGCAGCTCCAGGGGTGCCAACTATGGCTACACCTTC. Translating gives CASSSRGANYGYTF.

J is TRBJ2-7 and V is TRBV27; 11 nucleotides match TRBD2. The CDR3 is 18 residues long. CDR1 is MNHEY, CDR2 SMNVEV, per germline (reference sequence). V shed 3 bases, J shed 5 bases, and the junction held 15 bases outside the gene matches. DNA for the CDR3: TGTGCCAGCAGTTTCTCCTACACTAGCGGGGGTCGACTCCACGAGCAGTACTTC. Translating gives CASSFSYTSGGRLHEQYF.

The chain has TRBV7-9 and TRBJ2-7, with a weak D call TRBD2 (6 bases). Trimming took off 5 bases at V and 7 bases at J, with 18 bases between the two ends. There are 14 residues in the CDR3. The germline V gene has CDR1 SEHNR and CDR2 FQNEAQ (reference sequence). CDR3 residues: CASSRRDSQREQYF. CDR3 coding DNA: TGTGCCAGCAGCCGCCGGGACTCCCAGCGGGAGCAGTACTTC.

The V and J genes are TRBV7-2 and TRBJ1-3; D is unclear. This CDR3 region has 15 residues. The V end was cut by 5 bases, the J end by 1 base, with 12 bases between. Germline V CDR1 and CDR2: SGHTA, FQGNSA. The CDR3, as DNA: TGTGCCAGCAGCCAAAGCGTCAGTTCTGGAAACACCATATATTTT. It specifies CASSQSVSSGNTIYF.

The chain has TRBV7-6 and TRBJ1-2; possible D gene TRBD1, 5 bases. In germline, CDR1 is SGHVS, CDR2 FNYEAQ. The germline V and J ends were trimmed by 2 bases and 7 bases, with 23 bases remaining between them. The CDR3 is 17 residues long. Here the CDR3 reads CASSLSRGSEIISGYTF. CDR3 DNA: TGTGCCAGCAGCTTAAGTCGGGGCTCGGAAATAATAAGTGGCTACACCTTC.

V and J are TRBV4-3 and TRBJ2-5; 8 nucleotides line up with TRBD2. Germline CDR1 LGHNA, CDR2 YSLEER. The CDR3 extends over 14 amino acids. The J segment lost 5 bases and the V segment lost 1 base, leaving 3 bases of the junction unmatched. The CDR3 region is CASSQVGLGETQYF. For the CDR3, the DNA is TGCGCCAGCAGCCAAGTGGGACTAGGGGAGACCCAGTACTTC.

The chain couples TRBV7-3 to TRBJ1-1, with 8 bases matching TRBD1. Germline V gives CDR1 SGHTA, CDR2 FQGTGA. V was pared by 2 bases and J by 6 bases, with 8 bases of the junction left unmatched. The CDR3 has 15 amino acids. CDR3 residues: CASSLPAPGGSEAFF. As DNA, the CDR3 is TGTGCCAGCAGCTTACCCGCCCCAGGGGGCTCTGAAGCTTTCTTT.

The genes are TRBV27 and TRBJ1-1; D gene uncertain. The CDR3 consists of 12 residues. Between the trimmed V and J ends, which lost 3 bases and 8 bases, there was a span of 10 bases. The germline gives CDR1 MNHEY, CDR2 SMNVEV (reference sequence). CDR3 loop: CASSFIGYEAFF. In nucleotides, the CDR3 is TGTGCCAGCAGTTTCATAGGGTACGAAGCTTTCTTT.

There are a few counts of this clone. The chain combines TRBV2 with TRBJ2-5; 9 positions match TRBD1. The CDR3 has 13 residues. Trimming cost V 5 bases and J 5 bases; bases outside gene matches: 3. CDR1 and CDR2 (germline): SNHLY, FYNNEI. DNA for the CDR3: TGTGCCAGCAGTTACAGGGGGCTGGAGACCCAGTACTTC. Translating it yields CASSYRGLETQYF.

This chain links TRBV30 with TRBJ2-5, with D possibly TRBD2 on 6 matching bases. CDR3 length equals 13 residues. CDR1 is GTSNPN and CDR2 is SVGIG in the germline V gene (reference sequence). The V end lost 1 base, the J end lost 11 bases, and 17 bases lay between the germline ends. The CDR3 coding sequence is TGTGCCTGGAGTGGGGTAGCGGCACGCGATCAGTACTTC. Its translation: CAWSGVAARDQYF.

This sequence joins TRBV29-1 and TRBJ1-4, with a weak D call TRBD1 (5 bases). CDR1 SQVTM and CDR2 ANQGSEA come from the germline V gene. The CDR3 contains 15 residues. Trimming removed 4 bases at V and 5 bases at J, with 17 bases between. The DNA of the CDR3 is TGCAGCGTTGTCGCTTTTGGGCAGGGAAATGAAAAACTGTTTTTT. Translated: CSVVAFGQGNEKLFF.

The chain couples TRBV9 to TRBJ1-2; D gene unclear. The V and J ends lost 7 bases and 4 bases respectively, with 11 bases between them. Germline-derived CDR1 and CDR2 are SGDLS and YYNGEE. The CDR3 runs to 12 residues. CDR3 coding DNA: TGTGCCAGCTCCGGGATCCCCTATGGCTACACCTTC. Translated, it gives CASSGIPYGYTF.

The chain couples TRBV29-1 to TRBJ2-7; the D call may be TRBD1 or TRBD2 (5 bases each). The V end lost 4 bases, the J end lost 2 bases, and 12 bases lay between the germline ends. Germline-derived CDR1 and CDR2 are SQVTM and ANQGSEA. The CDR3 is 13 amino acids. The CDR3 DNA follows: TGCAGCGTTGTCAGGGACGGAGCCTACGAGCAGTACTTC. This codes for CSVVRDGAYEQYF.

This sequence joins TRBV5-1 and TRBJ2-7, with D perhaps TRBD2 (6 bases). CDR3 length equals 13 residues. CDR1 and CDR2 (germline): SGHRS, YFSETQ. Trimming pared 4 bases from V and 3 bases from J, leaving 11 bases between. Written as DNA, the CDR3 is TGCGCCAGCAGCGCGGGGATTTACTACGAGCAGTACTTC. This sequence encodes CASSAGIYYEQYF.

This chain links TRBV13 with TRBJ2-5, with 8 bases lining up with TRBD1. This CDR3 spans 15 amino acids. CDR1 PRHDT and CDR2 FYEKMQ come from the germline V gene (reference sequence). The V gene end was trimmed by 0 bases and the J gene end by 5 bases; junction bases not matched to a gene: 5. The CDR3: CASSLGPRGQETQYF. The DNA for the CDR3 is TGTGCCAGCAGCTTAGGCCCCAGGGGGCAGGAGACCCAGTACTTC.

This sequence joins TRBV5-8 and TRBJ2-3; 7 bases fit TRBD1. V was clipped by 4 bases and J by 5 bases; unmatched bases: 4. The CDR3 contains 13 residues. Germline V lookup: CDR1 SGHTS, CDR2 YDEGEE. This CDR3 is CASSLPGGDTQYF. DNA of the CDR3: TGTGCCAGCAGCCTGCCAGGGGGAGATACGCAGTATTTT.

The chain joins TRBV13 to TRBJ1-4; TRBD1 is a possible D gene (5 bases). This CDR3 contains 15 residues. CDR1 and CDR2 from the germline V gene are PRHDT and FYEKMQ (reference sequence). V dropped 5 bases and J dropped 8 bases, with 18 bases sitting between them. CDR3 coding DNA: TGTGCCAGCAGCCACGAGGGGACGAGCCGGGAAAAACTGTTTTTT. Its protein is CASSHEGTSREKLFF.

The rearrangement joins TRBV28 to TRBJ2-7; no definite D call. In germline, CDR1 is MDHEN, CDR2 SYDVKM. V was shortened by 5 bases and J by 4 bases, with 30 bases between the two germline ends. The CDR3 sequence is 19 residues long. The CDR3 bases are TGTGCCAGCAGTACGGGCCTCGAATCAAGTGGGGTTGTGATTTACGAGCAGTACTTC. It yields the protein CASSTGLESSGVVIYEQYF.

This clone was counted between two and nine times. The chain recombines TRBV28 with TRBJ2-7, with 8 bases identical to TRBD2. In germline, CDR1 is MDHEN, CDR2 SYDVKM. The V gene end was trimmed by 2 bases and the J gene end by 2 bases; junction bases not matched to a gene: 2. The length of the CDR3 is 14 residues. This CDR3 reads CASSLAGGAYEQYF. In nucleotides, the CDR3 is TGTGCCAGCAGTTTAGCGGGGGGAGCCTACGAGCAGTACTTC.

J is TRBJ1-1 and V is TRBV9, with no clear D. Germline values: CDR1 SGDLS, CDR2 YYNGEE. This CDR3 has 13 residues. V gave up 4 bases and J gave up 8 bases, with 15 bases separating them. CDR3 bases: TGTGCCAGCAGCCCTCTACTTGACGGGGAAGCTTTCTTT. As protein: CASSPLLDGEAFF.

In the case of this clone: A read error may explain this, as a much larger clone is one base away. The chain employs TRBV7-3 and TRBJ2-7; unclear D gene. Germline V gene data show CDR1 as SGHTA and CDR2 as FQGTGA. V gave up 0 bases and J gave up 5 bases, with 2 bases separating them. This CDR3 has 11 amino acids. In DNA, the CDR3 is TGTGCCAGCAGCTTAACCCACGAGCAGTACTTC. Encoded protein: CASSLTHEQYF.

This clone turned up a few times. Here the CDR3 reads CASSQEYLERDTQYF. As DNA, the CDR3 is TGTGCCAGCAGCCAAGAATATCTCGAGCGAGATACGCAGTATTTT. The V call is TRBV4-2, the J call TRBJ2-3; D unresolved. The CDR3 loop spans 15 amino acids. Trimming removed 0 bases from V and 5 bases from J, with 12 bases in between. Germline V gene sequence: CDR1 LGHNA, CDR2 YNFKEQ.

The chain is built from TRBV28 and TRBJ1-4, with D possibly matching TRBD1 (6 bases). Germline CDR1 is MDHEN and CDR2 is SYDVKM. The CDR3 length is 17 residues. Trimming left V 0 bases short and J 1 base short, with 12 bases between. CDR3 coding DNA: TGTGCCAGCAGTTTATGGGGGGCGCGACAAACTAATGAAAAACTGTTTTTT. The encoded protein is CASSLWGARQTNEKLFF.